These 16 T cell receptor beta chains originate from one sample sequenced in a study of cytomegalovirus exposure and HLA in healthy donors. Vbeta (60) and Jbeta (13) primers were used in the PCR. Assay used: immunoSEQ multiplex PCR; TCRdb lists only in-frame clones, some missing. The data show some 200,000 clones, more than 65% seen once. Sample: PBMCs. The receptors were gathered from a man aged 18 to 29 in good health and CMV-seronegative.

The chain has TRBV7-6 and TRBJ2-1; no clear D gene. The CDR3 consists of 16 residues. The V gene lost 1 base and the J gene lost 3 bases, with 13 bases spanning the gap. CDR1 and CDR2 (germline): SGHVS, FNYEAQ. This CDR3 is CASSLEGRLYYNEQFF. The CDR3 DNA follows: TGTGCCAGCAGCTTAGAAGGTAGACTTTACTACAATGAGCAGTTCTTC.

This chain links TRBV2 with TRBJ1-2; tentatively, D is TRBD1 (5 bases). Looked up from germline, CDR1 is SNHLY and CDR2 is FYNNEI. Trimming pared 3 bases from V and 14 bases from J, leaving 13 bases between. The CDR3 length is 11 residues. The CDR3 region has the DNA TGTGCCAGCAGTGACAGGGCGGTAAGAACCTTC. Encoded protein: CASSDRAVRTF.

The V gene is TRBV2, the J gene TRBJ1-2; 7 bases are a match to TRBD1. The J segment lost 0 bases and the V segment lost 1 base, leaving 5 bases of the junction unmatched. The germline V gene encodes CDR1 SNHLY and CDR2 FYNNEI. The CDR3 loop spans 16 amino acids. CDR3 loop: CASSEGWDSPNYGYTF. As DNA, the CDR3 is TGTGCCAGCAGTGAAGGCTGGGACAGCCCTAACTATGGCTACACCTTC.

V and J are TRBV5-4 and TRBJ2-5, with a possible D match to TRBD1 (6 bases). Deletions cut 0 bases from V and 4 bases from J, with 13 bases between. The CDR3 runs to 15 residues. Germline CDR1 reads SGHNT; CDR2 reads YYREEE (reference sequence). The CDR3 coding sequence is TGTGCCAGCAGCTTGGGGGGTATAGGGGGAGAGACCCAGTACTTC. Translated: CASSLGGIGGETQYF.

This chain connects TRBV21-1 to TRBJ2-2; the table's TRBD1 call for D was not verified on the DNA. TRBV21-1 is deemed a pseudogene. The CDR3 has 21 residues. DNA of the CDR3: TGTGCCAGCAGCAAATTATTTGTCTATCACAGGGGCCCCGCGAACACCGGGGAGCTGTTTTTT. It translates to CASSKLFVYHRGPANTGELFF.

As concerns this clone: The junction differs from germline at one of its ends, possibly a read error. The chain carries TRBV7-9 and TRBJ2-7, with TRBD1 identical over 11 bases. The CDR3 consists of 12 residues. Germline CDR1 SEHNR, CDR2 FQNEAQ (reference sequence). CDR3 in amino acids: CASSGTGTGGFF. The CDR3 coding sequence is TGTGCCAGCAGCGGTACCGGGACAGGGGGTTTTTTC.

The chain joins TRBV20-1 to TRBJ1-5; D remains ambiguous. V was clipped by 3 bases and J by 10 bases, with 10 bases between them. Germline V gives CDR1 DFQATT, CDR2 SNEGSKA (reference sequence). The CDR3 covers 11 residues. The CDR3 region has the DNA TGCAGTGCTAGCAAGGGAGGCCCCCAGCATTTT. It is translated as CSASKGGPQHF.

The chain is built from TRBV5-1 and TRBJ2-3, with a tentative D call TRBD2 (5 bases). The V and J ends lost 0 bases and 5 bases respectively, with 10 bases between them. In germline, CDR1 is SGHRS, CDR2 YFSETQ. The CDR3 runs to 14 residues. The CDR3 DNA sequence: TGCGCCAGCAGCTTGGTGGGAGATCAAGATACGCAGTATTTT. Amino acids: CASSLVGDQDTQYF.

The rearrangement joins TRBV5-1 to TRBJ2-2; 12 bases fit TRBD2. CDR1 is SGHRS, CDR2 YFSETQ, per germline. V dropped 3 bases and J dropped 5; count of bases not matched to a gene: 2. This CDR3 spans 15 amino acids. The CDR3 DNA follows: TGCGCCAGCAGCTCCGGACTAGCGGGAACCGGGGAGCTGTTTTTT. Translating gives CASSSGLAGTGELFF.

This clone has only a few counts. The chain carries TRBV9 and TRBJ2-7, with D possibly matching TRBD2 (5 bases). CDR1 and CDR2 (germline): SGDLS, YYNGEE. The CDR3 has 13 amino acids. Trimming took off 0 bases at V and 4 bases at J, with 8 bases between the two ends. The CDR3 loop reads CASSVDGEYEQYF. The CDR3, as DNA: TGTGCCAGCAGCGTAGACGGGGAATACGAGCAGTACTTC.

The gene calls are TRBV11-2 and TRBJ2-7; 8 bases agree with TRBD1. The germline CDR1 and CDR2 sequences are SGHAT and FQNNGV. V was clipped by 0 bases and J by 4 bases; unmatched bases: 8. The CDR3 loop spans 16 amino acids. CDR3 loop: CASSLDSAGGVYEQYF. The CDR3 DNA sequence: TGTGCCAGCAGCTTAGATTCGGCAGGGGGCGTGTACGAGCAGTACTTC.

This clone was seen more than once but under ten times. The sample carries other DNA sequences with the same CDR3. The V call is TRBV7-9, the J call TRBJ2-3; 8 nucleotides line up with TRBD1. The germline V gene has CDR1 SEHNR and CDR2 FQNEAQ (reference sequence). The CDR3 consists of 14 residues. V dropped 5 bases and J dropped 3; count of bases not matched to a gene: 4. Written as DNA, the CDR3 is TGTGCCAGCAGCCTAGGACAGGGAACAGATACGCAGTATTTT. Residues: CASSLGQGTDTQYF.

The rearrangement joins TRBV5-4 to TRBJ2-5; the D gene is possibly TRBD1 (6 bases). The tail of the sequence fits TRBJ2-7 better, so the J call may be wrong. The germline V gene has CDR1 SGHNT and CDR2 YYREEE (reference sequence). The CDR3 is 13 amino acids. CDR3 bases: TGTGCCAGCAGCTTCAGGGGAACTTACGAGCAGTACTTC. Residues: CASSFRGTYEQYF.

This clone has only a few counts. This CDR3 reads CASSLRGTSSYEQYF. CDR3 nucleotides: TGTGCCAGCAGTTTAAGGGGAACGAGCTCCTACGAGCAGTACTTC. V is TRBV28 and J is TRBJ2-7, with a weak D call TRBD1 (5 bases). V was pared by 2 bases and J by 0 bases, with 11 bases between. This CDR3 has 15 residues. Per the germline V gene, CDR1 is MDHEN and CDR2 is SYDVKM.

This chain joins TRBV10-2 and TRBJ1-4, with D perhaps TRBD1 (5 bases). The germline CDR1 and CDR2 sequences are WSHSY and SAAADI. The CDR3 extends over 17 amino acids. The V end lost 3 bases, the J end lost 3 bases, and 17 bases lay between the germline ends. The CDR3, as DNA: TGCGCCAGCAGTGAAGCCCTGGGGCAGGGTGCTAATGAAAAACTGTTTTTT. It translates to CASSEALGQGANEKLFF.

The chain recombines TRBV11-2 with TRBJ1-2; 7 bases agree with TRBD1. After removal of 1 base from V and 4 bases from J, the junction contained 6 bases not matched to a gene. Per germline, CDR1 SGHAT and CDR2 FQNNGV. CDR3 length: 15 residues. The CDR3 DNA is TGTGCCAGCAGCTTAGTAGGGGGCGCCGTCTATGGCTACACCTTC. This sequence encodes CASSLVGGAVYGYTF.